This entry lists 18 T cell receptor beta chains sequenced from one sample in a study of blood T cell repertoires in COVID-19. Profiling relied on immunoSEQ multiplex PCR, and the TCRdb table lists in-frame clones only, not all of them. The table records roughly 340,000 clones, around 89% of them present only once. Sequenced: peripheral blood. These receptor sequences come from a woman aged 25 to 39 with COVID-19, enrolled during active disease.

V and J are TRBV6-5 and TRBJ1-6; D is ambiguous. The CDR3 has 15 amino acids. V was pared by 2 bases and J by 8 bases, with 13 bases between. CDR1 and CDR2 (germline): MNHEY, SVGAGI. In DNA, the CDR3 is TGTGCCAGCAGTTACGCAGGAAGTAGGCATTCACCCCTCCACTTT. Encoded protein: CASSYAGSRHSPLHF.

The chain joins TRBV4-3 to TRBJ1-4; D unresolved. From germline, CDR1 is LGHNA and CDR2 YSLEER. Trimming took off 1 base at V and 8 bases at J, with 8 bases between the two ends. The CDR3 is 13 amino acids. The CDR3 protein is CASSQVSEEKLFF. CDR3 DNA: TGCGCCAGCAGCCAAGTTTCCGAGGAAAAACTGTTTTTT.

This CDR3 reads CATSDWVFGGGAYTDTQYF. The CDR3 DNA reads TGTGCCACCAGTGATTGGGTTTTCGGCGGGGGGGCTTACACAGATACGCAGTATTTT. This sequence joins TRBV24-1 and TRBJ2-3, with 9 bases lining up with TRBD2. CDR3 length: 19 amino acids. Germline V gives CDR1 KGHDR, CDR2 SFDVKD. V lost 2 bases to trimming and J lost 2 bases; unmatched junction nucleotides: 13.

The V and J genes are TRBV27 and TRBJ2-3, with TRBD2 identical over 7 bases. The germline gives CDR1 MNHEY, CDR2 SMNVEV (reference sequence). V lost 6 bases, J lost 9 bases, and 6 bases stayed unmatched. The CDR3 length is 12 residues. The CDR3 DNA reads TGTGCCAGCAGGGCCTCGGGGGGAACGCAGTATTTT. It encodes CASRASGGTQYF.

The CDR3 is CASRKEGQGNSYEQYF. The CDR3 region has the DNA TGTGCCAGTAGAAAGGAGGGACAGGGAAATTCCTACGAGCAGTACTTC. V usage is TRBV19 and J usage is TRBJ2-7, with 9 positions matching TRBD1. Trimming took 6 bases from V and 1 from J; bases not matched to a gene: 10. The germline gives CDR1 LNHDA, CDR2 SQIVND (reference sequence). The length of the CDR3 is 16 residues.

The chain uses TRBV20-1 and TRBJ1-2; a possible D gene is TRBD1 (6 bases). The V end lost 3 bases, the J end lost 8 bases, and 13 bases lay between the germline ends. This CDR3 has 12 amino acids. Germline V lookup: CDR1 DFQATT, CDR2 SNEGSKA (reference sequence). The DNA of the CDR3 is TGCAGTGCTAGTTTCCGACAGGACGGCTACACCTTC. Translated: CSASFRQDGYTF.

The rearrangement links TRBV12-3 or TRBV12-4 to TRBJ1-5, with D tentatively TRBD1 (5 bases). The length of the CDR3 is 12 residues. V was clipped by 6 bases and J by 5 bases, with 8 bases between them. The CDR3 loop is CASSVGDQPQHF. CDR3 coding DNA: TGTGCCAGCAGCGTAGGGGATCAGCCCCAGCATTTT.

A note on this clone: Sequence at one end of the junction differs from germline and may be a read error. The chain combines TRBV7-8 with TRBJ2-2; 7 nucleotides align to TRBD1. This CDR3 contains 14 residues. The germline CDR1 and CDR2 sequences are SGHVS and FQNEAQ. CDR3 amino acids: CATSDRAGTGELFF. The CDR3 bases are TGTGCCACCAGCGACAGGGCAGGGACCGGGGAGCTGTTTTTT.

This rearrangement joins TRBV18 to TRBJ1-6; TRBD1 aligns across 8 bases. Germline loops: CDR1 KGHSH, CDR2 LQKENI. Trimming at V came to 4 bases and at J to 5 bases, leaving 7 bases not matched to a gene. The CDR3 loop spans 16 amino acids. CDR3 region: CASSQDRAKNNSPLHF. The CDR3 bases are TGTGCCAGCTCACAGGACAGGGCAAAGAATAATTCACCCCTCCACTTT.

The CDR3 here is CASTAGQGGETQYF. CDR3 DNA sequence: TGCGCCAGCACTGCCGGACAGGGTGGAGAGACCCAGTACTTC. The chain has TRBV5-1 and TRBJ2-5, with 8 positions matching TRBD1. The V segment lost 6 bases and the J segment 4 bases; nucleotides outside the gene matches: 8. The CDR3 consists of 14 residues. Germline CDR1 is SGHRS and CDR2 is YFSETQ.

This rearrangement joins TRBV3-1 (or the pseudogene TRBV3-2) to TRBJ1-2; 8 positions match TRBD1. CDR3 size: 14 residues. CDR1 and CDR2 (germline): LGHDT, YNNKEL (reference sequence). The junction had 5 bases not matched to a gene; V was cut back by 1 base and J by 7 bases. CDR3 region: CASSQGTGSAGYTF. CDR3 DNA sequence: TGTGCCAGCAGCCAAGGGACAGGGTCGGCTGGCTACACCTTC.

The chain recombines TRBV7-6 with TRBJ2-1; 8 bases are a match to TRBD1. Germline CDR1 reads SGHVS; CDR2 reads FNYEAQ. CDR3 size: 16 residues. J gave up 6 bases and V 0 bases, and 7 bases lay outside the gene matches. The CDR3 is CASSLADRELLNEQFF. CDR3 DNA: TGTGCCAGCAGCTTAGCGGACAGGGAACTGCTCAATGAGCAGTTCTTC.

This clone was seen once. The CDR3 sequence: CASSWTEANTEAFF. DNA for the CDR3: TGTGCCAGCAGCTGGACAGAGGCGAACACTGAAGCTTTCTTT. V usage is TRBV5-4 and J usage is TRBJ1-1; D possibly corresponds to TRBD1 (6 bases). The V gene's germline CDR1 is SGHNT and CDR2 YYREEE (reference sequence). The V end lost 3 bases, the J end lost 1 base, and 10 bases lay between the germline ends. The CDR3 length is 14 residues.

The rearrangement uses TRBV5-1 and TRBJ2-3; D might be TRBD2 (6 bases). V was pared by 0 bases and J by 2 bases, with 10 bases between. Looked up from germline, CDR1 is SGHRS and CDR2 is YFSETQ. The CDR3 spans 15 residues. The CDR3 nucleotides read TGCGCCAGCAGCTTGGTGCGGGACTTCACAGATACGCAGTATTTT. Translating gives CASSLVRDFTDTQYF.

This clone was seen a handful of times. V and J are TRBV7-2 and TRBJ1-2, with no clear D. The CDR3 consists of 15 residues. Trimming left V 1 base short and J 4 bases short, with 13 bases between. Germline V gene sequence: CDR1 SGHTA, CDR2 FQGNSA. The CDR3 reads CASSLGTSRVYGYTF. CDR3 nucleotides: TGTGCCAGCAGCTTAGGAACCTCTCGAGTCTATGGCTACACCTTC.

This chain joins TRBV6-5 and TRBJ2-1; 14 nucleotides line up with TRBD2. The CDR3 contains 15 residues. The V gene's germline CDR1 is MNHEY and CDR2 SVGAGI. Germline trimming cut 7 bases from V and 6 bases from J; bases unmatched to any gene: 5. CDR3 nucleotide sequence: TGTGCCAGCACCAAGACTAGCGGGGGGGGCAATGAGCAGTTCTTC. It translates to CASTKTSGGGNEQFF.

This rearrangement joins TRBV7-2 to TRBJ1-1; D not resolved. CDR1 is SGHTA and CDR2 is FQGNSA in the germline V gene. Trimming stripped 2 bases from V and 2 bases from J, with 9 bases between. The CDR3 has 14 amino acids. This chain's CDR3 is CASSLLPGNTEAFF. CDR3 sequence (DNA): TGTGCCAGCAGCTTACTGCCGGGAAACACTGAAGCTTTCTTT. Looking up the rest from reference TRBV7-2 and TRBJ1-1 gives the full variable domain: GAGVSQSPSNKVTEKGKDVELRCDPISGHTALYWYRQSLGQGLEFLIYFQGNSAPDKSGLPSDRFSAERTGGSVSTLTIQRTQQEDSAVYLCASSLLPGNTEAFFGQGTRLTVV.

This clone has only one observation. V gene TRBV7-2 combines with J gene TRBJ2-3, with 9 bases identical to TRBD1. Germline V gives CDR1 SGHTA, CDR2 FQGNSA. The CDR3 consists of 16 residues. The V and J ends lost 1 base and 4 bases, in that order; junction bases with no gene match: 6. The CDR3 is CASSLVYRGLADTQYF. CDR3 DNA: TGTGCCAGCAGCTTAGTTTACAGGGGGCTGGCAGATACGCAGTATTTT.